One and the same sample provided the 14 T cell receptor beta chains below, sequenced in a study of cytomegalovirus exposure and HLA in healthy donors. The PCR ran on 60 Vbeta and 13 Jbeta primers. Repertoires were generated with immunoSEQ multiplex PCR, while TCRdb's copy carries only in-frame clones and drops some. Among more than 110,000 clones, about 80% were seen once, and the ten largest hold roughly 1.2%. Sequencing was done on a sample of PBMCs. These receptors were collected from a male donor in good health and CMV-seropositive.

The rearrangement uses TRBV5-1 and TRBJ1-1; maybe TRBD1 (5 bases). Germline-derived CDR1 and CDR2 are SGHRS and YFSETQ. The ends were cut back, 4 bases at V and 7 bases at J, with 14 bases in the middle. The CDR3 has 13 amino acids. CDR3 amino acids: CASSPPGHREAFF. The CDR3 DNA reads TGCGCCAGCAGCCCGCCCGGACACCGTGAAGCTTTCTTT.

The CDR3 DNA follows: TGTGCCAGCAGTGAACCGGGACTAGCGGGACCTCACGGGCCATTTTGTTCTTACGAGCAGTACTTC. Its translation: CASSEPGLAGPHGPFCSYEQYF. The V call is TRBV6-1, the J call TRBJ2-7, with TRBD2 identical over 13 bases. Germline V gives CDR1 MNHNS, CDR2 SASEGT. This CDR3 spans 22 amino acids. V was pared by 2 bases and J by 4 bases, with 23 bases of the junction left unmatched.

The chain carries TRBV19 and TRBJ2-3, with TRBD2 identical over 11 bases. From germline, CDR1 is LNHDA and CDR2 SQIVND (reference sequence). The J segment lost 0 bases and the V segment lost 6 bases, leaving 5 bases of the junction unmatched. The CDR3 loop spans 16 amino acids. The CDR3 nucleotides read TGTGCCAGTAGCAAGGGACTAGCGGCTAGCACAGATACGCAGTATTTT. Its protein product is CASSKGLAASTDTQYF.

The chain combines TRBV10-3 with TRBJ1-2; 7 bases map to TRBD1. Germline V gives CDR1 ENHRY, CDR2 SYGVKD. This CDR3 region has 18 residues. The junction had 15 bases not matched to a gene; V was cut back by 4 bases and J by 1 base. The CDR3 sequence is CAISGAERQGPFNYGYTF. The DNA for the CDR3 is TGTGCCATCAGTGGCGCCGAAAGACAGGGTCCCTTTAACTATGGCTACACCTTC.

The chain is built from TRBV5-6 and TRBJ1-2, with D hard to call. Per the germline V gene, CDR1 is SGHDT and CDR2 is YYEEEE. This CDR3 region has 14 residues. Trimming stripped 6 bases from V and 0 bases from J, with 12 bases between. The CDR3 DNA reads TGTGCCAGCACCTACAGCAACTCTAACTATGGCTACACCTTC. Protein sequence: CASTYSNSNYGYTF.

The V call is TRBV18, the J call TRBJ1-1; a weak D match, TRBD1 (6 bases). Deletions cut 3 bases from V and 1 base from J, with 15 bases between. The CDR3 has 16 amino acids. Germline assignment: CDR1 KGHSH and CDR2 LQKENI. The CDR3 sequence is CASSPPGGRWNTEAFF. The CDR3 nucleotides read TGTGCCAGCTCACCCCCCGGGGGGCGATGGAACACTGAAGCTTTCTTT.

The rearrangement links TRBV5-4 to TRBJ1-6; maybe TRBD1 (6 bases). CDR1 is SGHNT and CDR2 is YYREEE in the germline V gene (reference sequence). Trimming took 4 bases from V and 7 from J, leaving 18 bases between them. The length of the CDR3 is 16 residues. The CDR3 region has the DNA TGTGCCAGCAGCCCCCAAGGTTGGACAGCCAATTCACCCCTCCACTTT. As protein: CASSPQGWTANSPLHF.

The chain couples TRBV29-1 to TRBJ1-1; D gene ambiguous. The CDR3 consists of 11 residues. Trimming stripped 3 bases from V and 5 bases from J, with 7 bases between. Germline lookup yields CDR1 SQVTM and CDR2 ANQGSEA. The CDR3 sequence is CSVDAETEAFF. The CDR3 bases are TGCAGCGTTGATGCGGAGACTGAAGCTTTCTTT.

This chain uses TRBV2 with TRBJ2-2; 7 bases are shared with TRBD1. Germline assignment: CDR1 SNHLY and CDR2 FYNNEI. This CDR3 spans 15 amino acids. V lost 4 bases to trimming and J lost 1 base; unmatched junction nucleotides: 3. In DNA form, the CDR3 reads TGTGCCAGCAGTGCTGACAGGGTGAACACCGGGGAGCTGTTTTTT. It is translated as CASSADRVNTGELFF.

This clone appeared a few times. V usage is TRBV19 and J usage is TRBJ1-4, with a weak D call TRBD1 (5 bases). This CDR3 region has 14 residues. V shed 3 bases and J shed 7 bases, with 12 bases lying between them. Germline assignment: CDR1 LNHDA and CDR2 SQIVND (reference sequence). CDR3 sequence (DNA): TGTGCCAGTAGTATGCCAGGGTATTCTGAAAAACTGTTTTTT. Translation gives CASSMPGYSEKLFF. Using reference TRBV19 and TRBJ1-4 for the parts outside the CDR3, the full variable domain is DGGITQSPKYLFRKEGQNVTLSCEQNLNHDAMYWYRQDPGQGLRLIYYSQIVNDFQKGDIAEGYSVSREKKESFPLTVTSAQKNPTAFYLCASSMPGYSEKLFFGSGTQLSVL.

V and J are TRBV5-6 and TRBJ2-2; D unclear. V shed 4 bases and J shed 1 base, with 2 bases lying between them. Germline V lookup: CDR1 SGHDT, CDR2 YYEEEE. The CDR3 covers 12 residues. This chain's CDR3 is CASSQNTGELFF. The DNA for the CDR3 is TGTGCCAGCAGCCAGAACACCGGGGAGCTGTTTTTT.

This chain links TRBV11-2 with TRBJ1-2, with D possibly TRBD1 on 6 matching bases. The CDR3 totals 13 residues. Trimming shortened V by 7 bases and J by 7 bases, and 16 bases separated the two germline ends. Germline-derived CDR1 and CDR2 are SGHAT and FQNNGV. CDR3 in DNA: TGTGCCAGCACCGCCACAGGGTACGGTGGCTACACCTTC. It specifies CASTATGYGGYTF.

The CDR3 sequence: CASSQKGTVLIYEQYF. Here the CDR3 DNA reads TGTGCCAGCAGCCAAAAAGGGACAGTTTTAATCTACGAGCAGTACTTC. The chain has TRBV14 and TRBJ2-7; 7 bases agree with TRBD1. Losses at the gene ends were 2 bases for V and 3 bases for J; bases not matched to a gene: 10. This CDR3 region has 16 residues. Germline V gene lookup returns CDR1 SGHDN and CDR2 FVKESK.

The V call is TRBV4-1, the J call TRBJ2-1, with D possibly TRBD1 on 7 matching bases. CDR1 is MGHRA and CDR2 is YSYEKL in the germline V gene. The CDR3 is 17 residues long. Trimming pared 3 bases from V and 0 bases from J, leaving 15 bases between. CDR3 loop: CASSHWAGQSSYNEQFF. The CDR3 DNA is TGCGCCAGCAGCCATTGGGCGGGACAGAGCTCCTACAATGAGCAGTTCTTC.